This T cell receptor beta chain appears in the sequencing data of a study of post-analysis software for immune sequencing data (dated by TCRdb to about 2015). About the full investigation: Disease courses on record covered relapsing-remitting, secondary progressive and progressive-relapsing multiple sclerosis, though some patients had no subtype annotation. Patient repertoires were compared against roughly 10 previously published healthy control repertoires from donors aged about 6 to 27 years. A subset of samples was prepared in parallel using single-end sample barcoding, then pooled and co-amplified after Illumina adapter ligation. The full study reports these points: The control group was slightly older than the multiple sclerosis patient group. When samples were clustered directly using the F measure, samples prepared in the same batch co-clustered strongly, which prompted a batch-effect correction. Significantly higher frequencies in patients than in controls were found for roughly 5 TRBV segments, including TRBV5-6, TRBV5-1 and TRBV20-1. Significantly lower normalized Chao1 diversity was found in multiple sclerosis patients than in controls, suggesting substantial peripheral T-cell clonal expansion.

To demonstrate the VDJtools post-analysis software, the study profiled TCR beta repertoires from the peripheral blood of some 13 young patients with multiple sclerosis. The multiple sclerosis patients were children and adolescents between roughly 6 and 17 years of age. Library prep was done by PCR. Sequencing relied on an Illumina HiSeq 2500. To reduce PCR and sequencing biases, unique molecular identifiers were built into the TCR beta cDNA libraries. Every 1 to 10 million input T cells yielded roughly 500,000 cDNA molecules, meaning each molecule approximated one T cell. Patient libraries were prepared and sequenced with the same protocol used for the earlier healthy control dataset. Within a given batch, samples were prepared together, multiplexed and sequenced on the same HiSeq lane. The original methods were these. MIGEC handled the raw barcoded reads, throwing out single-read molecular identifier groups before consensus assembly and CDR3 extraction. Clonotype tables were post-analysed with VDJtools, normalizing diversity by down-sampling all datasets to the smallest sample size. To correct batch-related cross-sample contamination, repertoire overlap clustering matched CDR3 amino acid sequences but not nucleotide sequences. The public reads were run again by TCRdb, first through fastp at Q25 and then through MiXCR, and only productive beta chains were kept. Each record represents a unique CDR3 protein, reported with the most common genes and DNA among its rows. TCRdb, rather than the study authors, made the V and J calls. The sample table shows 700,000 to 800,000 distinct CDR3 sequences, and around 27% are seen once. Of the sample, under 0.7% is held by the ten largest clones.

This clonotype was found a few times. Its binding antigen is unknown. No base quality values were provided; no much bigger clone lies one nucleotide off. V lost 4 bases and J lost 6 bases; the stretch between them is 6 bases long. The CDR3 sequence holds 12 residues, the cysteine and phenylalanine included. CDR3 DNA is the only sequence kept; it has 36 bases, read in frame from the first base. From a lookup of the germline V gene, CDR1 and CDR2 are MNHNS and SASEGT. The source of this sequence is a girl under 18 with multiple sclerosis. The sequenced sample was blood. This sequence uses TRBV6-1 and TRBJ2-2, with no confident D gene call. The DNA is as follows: TGTGCCAGCAGTGCCTCCCCCGGGGAGCTGTTTTTT. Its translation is CASSASPGELFF.